This entry features one T cell receptor (beta chain) sequence. This CDR3 is 14 amino acids long. The V gene lost 7 bases and the J gene lost 1 base, with 11 bases spanning the gap. Looked up from germline, CDR1 is SGHAT and CDR2 is FQNNGV. The data originate from a study of T cell responses to AZD1222 COVID-19 vaccine. Libraries were prepared by immunoSEQ multiplex PCR; TCRdb keeps only in-frame clonotypes and omits some of them. This sample has some 130,000 clones, with 90% to 95% found just once. This clonotype was obtained from an adult in good health. The sample consisted of peripheral blood, taken on day 0 of AZD1222 vaccination. The J gene is TRBJ2-1, the V gene TRBV11-2; no firm D call. As DNA, the CDR3 is TGTGCCAGCACCCGGGTCCTGTCCTACAATGAGCAGTTCTTC. Translated: CASTRVLSYNEQFF.